This T cell receptor (beta chain) originates from a study of T and B cells in COVID-19 patients. General study points: Symptomatic-phase blood samples from mildly ill patients and early samples from severe cases were scarce. In COVID-19 patients, T cell receptor beta variable and joining gene use was reportedly strongly skewed.

V was pared by 10 bases and J by 3 bases, with 19 bases of the junction left unmatched. The CDR3 runs 16 residues. In germline, CDR1 is SGHRS, CDR2 YFSETQ. Comments on this clonotype: The target antigen is unknown.

Blood genomic DNA input for TRB amplification was 250-500 ng. Multiplex PCR with BIOMED2 TRB-A/B primer pools amplified TRB rearrangements. TCRdb redid the calling of the multiplex PCR reads with MiXCR, one entry per CDR3 protein. The data hold approximately 10,000 distinct CDR3 sequences, with 30% observed a single time. The sample comprised blood. The chain has TRBV5-1 and TRBJ2-7, with 7 positions matching TRBD1. The TCR was taken from a human donor who had recovered from COVID-19. The DNA for the CDR3 is TGCGCCCCGGGGCCGGGACAGAAATTATGGGGCTACGAGCAGTACTTC. Residues: CAPGPGQKLWGYEQYF.